These T cell receptor beta chains were read from a single sample in a study of tumor-infiltrating lymphocytes in primary liver carcinoma. TCRdb reprocessed the multiplex PCR reads via MiXCR and lists one record per CDR3 protein. The top ten hold around 9.3% of the sample, which has roughly 120,000 distinct CDR3 sequences, around two thirds seen once. The sequenced sample was liver tumor tissue from sampling region 1. Source of these receptors: a woman in her sixties with primary liver carcinoma and hepatitis B virus infection. The conserved cysteine and the conserved F or W are not part of the CDR3 here.

cdr3_aa v_call
ASSPPETGGTDTQY TRBV18
ASSESTALYEQY TRBV10-2
ASTGAGYNEQF TRBV11-3
GSSPLGSRELF TRBV11-3
SVDQGSAF TRBV29-1
ARSLREGTTDYGYT TRBV4-1
AGSPGHRGRNQPQH TRBV5-5
ASSWNTGQVGRYEQY TRBV11-2
SVEDLGPQETQY TRBV29-1
ASSPGTLVAGELF TRBV5-4
AWSVRDGAF TRBV30
ASSLSRYQGIGDIQY TRBV5-1
ASSPSQQGTNYGYT TRBV18
IVAGIARTYEQY TRBV29-1
ASGISRSYEQY TRBV13
ASSKGQGTDTQY TRBV28
SVTDTNSGNTIY TRBV29-1
AISLQSYEQY TRBV11-2
ASSQGGTSGNSGANVLT TRBV5-4
ASSLEGARGSEQF TRBV7-9
ASRGDSPTNYGYT TRBV28
ASSLSQGLGSLNEEQF TRBV28
ASNFRGTAVYEQY TRBV5-6
ATVGGTLRNEQY TRBV28
SVDSGTSGYNEQF TRBV29-1
ASSLAGLADWN TRBV7-8
ASSLGQGAAGQLF TRBV5-1
ASSHPGGNEQF TRBV4-2
ANSWIGAGNSIY TRBV11-2
ASSFGQSGNEQF TRBV27
AIGESAAQETQY TRBV10-3
AGSDGQGMFGYT TRBV11-3
ASSNRVTVPSYEQY TRBV6-1
ASNLDRDSYT TRBV7-9
SVGRGGERGST TRBV29-1
SVELTPGQGPANYGYT TRBV29-1
ASSFILAGVAGELF TRBV28
ASSPGGGAGYGYT TRBV28
ASSYSGRTGELF TRBV7-9
ASSGSQGGSSGADVLT TRBV19
ASTPARDFFEQF TRBV28
VSSPDLGTQY TRBV14
TSRPGSAGAGELF TRBV7-9
ASSYAGGQPQH TRBV6-5
ASSAISRLAGGKKPYEQY TRBV11-2
ASSRIFFGALPTGELF TRBV4-1
ASSLSDRGANEQF TRBV28
ASSSDQCANTQY TRBV7-3
SVDGFDNEQY TRBV29-1
ASSLWTAKETQY TRBV6-5
AISLGQGTGKLF TRBV11-3
SVATNGSGADMQY TRBV29-1
ASSPSGVAGKQF TRBV11-2
ASSSRGGREQY TRBV11-2
AGTFRRGRNYKQY TRBV6-2/TRBV6-3